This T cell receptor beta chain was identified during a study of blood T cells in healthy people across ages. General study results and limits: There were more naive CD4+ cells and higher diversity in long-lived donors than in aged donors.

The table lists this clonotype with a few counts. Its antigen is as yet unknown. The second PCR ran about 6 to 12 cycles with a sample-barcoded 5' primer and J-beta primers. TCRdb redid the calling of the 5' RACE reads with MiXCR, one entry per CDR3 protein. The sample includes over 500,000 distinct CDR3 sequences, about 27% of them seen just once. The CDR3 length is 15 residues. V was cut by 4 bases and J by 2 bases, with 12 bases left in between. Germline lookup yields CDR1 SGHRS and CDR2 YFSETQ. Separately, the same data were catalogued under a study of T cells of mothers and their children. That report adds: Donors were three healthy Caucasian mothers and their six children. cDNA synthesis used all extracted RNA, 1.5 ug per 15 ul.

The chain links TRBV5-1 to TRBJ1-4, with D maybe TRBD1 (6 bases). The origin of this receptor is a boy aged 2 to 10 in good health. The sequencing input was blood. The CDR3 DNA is TGCGCCAGCAGCACAGGGTCATCGACTAATGAAAAACTGTTTTTT. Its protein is CASSTGSSTNEKLFF.